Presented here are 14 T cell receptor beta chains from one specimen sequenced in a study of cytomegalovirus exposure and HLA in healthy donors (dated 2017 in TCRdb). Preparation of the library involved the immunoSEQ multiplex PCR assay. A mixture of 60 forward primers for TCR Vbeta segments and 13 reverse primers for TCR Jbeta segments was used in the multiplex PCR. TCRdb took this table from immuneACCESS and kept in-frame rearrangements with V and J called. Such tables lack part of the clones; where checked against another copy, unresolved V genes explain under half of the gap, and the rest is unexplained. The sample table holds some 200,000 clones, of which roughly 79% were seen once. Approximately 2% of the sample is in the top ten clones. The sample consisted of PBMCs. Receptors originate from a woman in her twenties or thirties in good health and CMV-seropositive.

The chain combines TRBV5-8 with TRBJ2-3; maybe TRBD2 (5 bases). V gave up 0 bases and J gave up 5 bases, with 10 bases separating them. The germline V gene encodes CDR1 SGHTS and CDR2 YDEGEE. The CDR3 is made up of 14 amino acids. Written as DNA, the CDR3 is TGTGCCAGCAGCTTGGGGTGGGGAGAAGATACGCAGTATTTT. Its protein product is CASSLGWGEDTQYF.

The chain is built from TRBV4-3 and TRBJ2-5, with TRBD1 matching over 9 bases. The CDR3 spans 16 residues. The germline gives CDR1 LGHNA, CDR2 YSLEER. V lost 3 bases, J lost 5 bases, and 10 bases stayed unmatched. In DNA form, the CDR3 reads TGCGCCAGCAGCCAGGGAATACAGGGGGCGGGGGAGACCCAGTACTTC. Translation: CASSQGIQGAGETQYF.

DNA of the CDR3: TGTGCCAGCAGCGGACAGGGTATGGGGGAGCAGTACTTC. Protein: CASSGQGMGEQYF. The V gene is TRBV7-2, the J gene TRBJ2-7; 8 bases match TRBD1. Looked up from germline, CDR1 is SGHTA and CDR2 is FQGNSA. The CDR3 is 13 residues long. V shed 5 bases and J 7 bases; nucleotides not matched to a gene: 7. Combining the CDR3 with reference TRBV7-2 and TRBJ2-7 gives the whole variable domain GAGVSQSPSNKVTEKGKDVELRCDPISGHTALYWYRQSLGQGLEFLIYFQGNSAPDKSGLPSDRFSAERTGGSVSTLTIQRTQQEDSAVYLCASSGQGMGEQYFGPGTRLTVT.

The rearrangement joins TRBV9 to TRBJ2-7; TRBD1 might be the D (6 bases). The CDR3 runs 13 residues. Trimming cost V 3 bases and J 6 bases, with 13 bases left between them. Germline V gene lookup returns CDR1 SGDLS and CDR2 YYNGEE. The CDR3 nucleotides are TGTGCCAGCAGCGCAGGGGTAGGGCCCGAGCAGTACTTC. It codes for CASSAGVGPEQYF.

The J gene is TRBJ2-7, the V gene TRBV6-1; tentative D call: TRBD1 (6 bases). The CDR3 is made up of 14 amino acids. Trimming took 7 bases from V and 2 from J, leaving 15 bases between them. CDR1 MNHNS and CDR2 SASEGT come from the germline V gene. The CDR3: CASNMVRGPYEQYF. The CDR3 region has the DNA TGTGCCAGCAATATGGTCAGGGGCCCCTACGAGCAGTACTTC.

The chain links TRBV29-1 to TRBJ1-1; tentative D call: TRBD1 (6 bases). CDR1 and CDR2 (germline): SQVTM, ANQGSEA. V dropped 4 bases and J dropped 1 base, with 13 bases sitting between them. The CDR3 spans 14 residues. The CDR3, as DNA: TGCAGCGTTGCTCAAATGACAGGGAACACTGAAGCTTTCTTT. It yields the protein CSVAQMTGNTEAFF.

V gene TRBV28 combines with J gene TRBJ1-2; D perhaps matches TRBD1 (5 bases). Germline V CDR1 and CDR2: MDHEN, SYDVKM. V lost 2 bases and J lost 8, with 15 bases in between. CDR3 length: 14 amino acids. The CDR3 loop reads CASSLVQVGGGYTF. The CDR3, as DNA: TGTGCCAGCAGTTTAGTACAGGTCGGCGGAGGCTACACCTTC.

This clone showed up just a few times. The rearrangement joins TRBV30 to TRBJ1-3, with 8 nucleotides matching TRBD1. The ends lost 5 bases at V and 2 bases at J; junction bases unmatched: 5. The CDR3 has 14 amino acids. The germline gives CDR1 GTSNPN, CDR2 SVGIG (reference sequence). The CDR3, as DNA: TGTGCCTGGGGTGCAGGGGGCCCTGGAAACACCATATATTTT. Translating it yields CAWGAGGPGNTIYF.

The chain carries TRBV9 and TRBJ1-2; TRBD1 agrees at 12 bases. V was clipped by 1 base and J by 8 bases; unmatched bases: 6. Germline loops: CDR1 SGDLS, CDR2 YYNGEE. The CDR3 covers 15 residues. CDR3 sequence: CASSVTGQGAGGYTF. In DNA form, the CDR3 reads TGTGCCAGCAGCGTAACGGGACAGGGGGCAGGGGGCTACACCTTC.

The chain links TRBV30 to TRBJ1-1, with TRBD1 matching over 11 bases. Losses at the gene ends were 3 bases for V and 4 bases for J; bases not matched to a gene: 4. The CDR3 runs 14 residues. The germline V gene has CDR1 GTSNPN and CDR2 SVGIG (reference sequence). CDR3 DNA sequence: TGTGCCTGGAGCCGGGGACAGGGGGTCACTGAAGCTTTCTTT. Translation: CAWSRGQGVTEAFF.

The CDR3 here is CASKGTVIYGYTF. The CDR3 DNA sequence: TGTGCCAGCAAGGGGACAGTCATCTATGGCTACACCTTC. This sequence joins TRBV6-1 and TRBJ1-2; 7 nucleotides match TRBD1. Germline V lookup: CDR1 MNHNS, CDR2 SASEGT. The junction had 6 bases not matched to a gene; V was cut back by 7 bases and J by 4 bases. The CDR3 contains 13 residues.

DNA for the CDR3: TGTGCCAGCAGCCGGGGGTTCCAAGAGACCCAGTACTTC. The encoded protein is CASSRGFQETQYF. The chain joins TRBV5-4 to TRBJ2-5; possible D gene TRBD2, 6 bases. The CDR3 totals 13 residues. Looked up from germline, CDR1 is SGHNT and CDR2 is YYREEE (reference sequence). Trimming left V 4 bases short and J 1 base short, with 8 bases between.

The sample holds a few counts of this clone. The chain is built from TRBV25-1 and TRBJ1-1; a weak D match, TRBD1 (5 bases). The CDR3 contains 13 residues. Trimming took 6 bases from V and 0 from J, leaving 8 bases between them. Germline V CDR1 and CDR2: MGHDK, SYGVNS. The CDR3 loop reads CASSTTVNTEAFF. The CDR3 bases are TGTGCCAGCAGCACGACAGTGAACACTGAAGCTTTCTTT.

CDR3 loop: CASSGGTGTYGYTF. CDR3 nucleotides: TGTGCCAGCAGTGGGGGGACAGGGACGTATGGCTACACCTTC. The chain couples TRBV25-1 to TRBJ1-2; 9 bases match TRBD1. In germline, CDR1 is MGHDK, CDR2 SYGVNS. CDR3 length: 14 amino acids. The junction had 5 bases not matched to a gene; V was cut back by 4 bases and J by 5 bases.